These 5 T cell receptor beta chains came from one sample sequenced in a study of beta chain features in type 1 diabetes. The investigators reverse transcribed all of the isolated RNA, so they sequenced expressed TCRB transcripts. Measured with immunoSEQ multiplex PCR; TCRdb has only the in-frame clones, and not every one. The data show around 300,000 clones, about 14% seen once. Sample: central memory CD4+ T cells from blood. These receptors all stem from a man aged 30 to 45 in good health.

There are a few counts of this clone. This chain uses TRBV5-1 with TRBJ2-5; 10 bases map to TRBD2. Germline V gene lookup returns CDR1 SGHRS and CDR2 YFSETQ. J was trimmed by 5 bases and V by 2 bases; bases with no gene match: 3. The CDR3 loop spans 14 amino acids. Written as DNA, the CDR3 is TGCGCCAGCAGCTTTACTAGCGGGGACGAGACCCAGTACTTC. It yields the protein CASSFTSGDETQYF.

The V gene is TRBV7-8, the J gene TRBJ2-5; maybe TRBD2 (5 bases). The CDR3 consists of 14 residues. Germline V gene sequence: CDR1 SGHVS, CDR2 FQNEAQ. Trimming took off 7 bases at V and 6 bases at J, with 18 bases between the two ends. The chain's CDR3 is CASIRQPAEKTQYF. As DNA, the CDR3 is TGTGCCAGCATAAGGCAACCAGCGGAAAAGACCCAGTACTTC.

The chain is built from TRBV10-3 and TRBJ1-3; possibly TRBD1 for D (5 bases). The V end was cut by 4 bases, the J end by 0 bases, with 19 bases between. Looked up from germline, CDR1 is ENHRY and CDR2 is SYGVKD. This CDR3 is 18 amino acids long. The CDR3 DNA reads as TGTGCCATCAGTGGCCCTATGGGGACCGCTAGCTCTGGAAACACCATATATTTT. Translating it yields CAISGPMGTASSGNTIYF.

This chain links TRBV5-4 with TRBJ2-1; weak D call: TRBD2 (5 bases). The germline V gene has CDR1 SGHNT and CDR2 YYREEE (reference sequence). This CDR3 has 16 residues. Trimming stripped 2 bases from V and 4 bases from J, with 16 bases between. Here the CDR3 reads CASSFGDSVGYNEQFF. CDR3 DNA sequence: TGTGCCAGCAGCTTCGGGGATAGCGTGGGATACAATGAGCAGTTCTTC.

At least ten counts were recorded for this clone. The J gene is TRBJ2-7, the V gene TRBV10-3, with D possibly being TRBD1 or TRBD2 (5 bases each). There are 11 residues in the CDR3. With 8 bases removed from V and 2 bases from J, the gap between germline ends came to 7 bases. Germline values: CDR1 ENHRY, CDR2 SYGVKD. CDR3 in amino acids: CAIRGAYEQYF. The CDR3 DNA reads as TGTGCCATCCGGGGCGCCTACGAGCAGTACTTC.